This paragraph reports one T cell receptor (beta chain). The antigen remains unidentified. The Oncomine TCR Beta short-read assay was applied to DNA of cultured CD4+ T cells. One entry per CDR3 protein results from TCRdb running MiXCR on the PCR reads. The data show around 16,000 distinct CDR3 sequences, with over 55% seen just once and approximately 12% held by the top ten. The sample belongs to a study of vaccination and CD4 T cells after COVID-19. As for the study in general: At a median around 72 days (range 14 to 241) after dose two, post-vaccine samples were obtained. Spike peptides, overlapping and drawn from SARS-CoV-2, HCoV-NL63, HCoV-OC43 and HCoV-229E, were used to stimulate cells.

Treatment noted: approximately 11-day PBMC culture with coronavirus spike peptide pools or control peptides (ViraFEST assay). ViraFEST expanded antigen-specific T cells with peptide pools, then sequenced TCRs. The CDR3 covers 13 residues. CDR1 and CDR2 from the germline V gene are MNHEY and SVGEGT. Trimming removed 5 bases from V and 0 bases from J, with 8 bases in between. This receptor was obtained from a human donor who had recovered from COVID-19. The chain uses TRBV6-2 or TRBV6-3 and TRBJ2-7, with D perhaps assigned TRBD1 or TRBD2 (5 bases each). Input material: CD4+ T cells from blood, cultured in vitro. The CDR3 DNA reads as TGTGCCAGCAGTGGGACGGTCTCCTACGAGCAGTACTTC. It encodes CASSGTVSYEQYF.